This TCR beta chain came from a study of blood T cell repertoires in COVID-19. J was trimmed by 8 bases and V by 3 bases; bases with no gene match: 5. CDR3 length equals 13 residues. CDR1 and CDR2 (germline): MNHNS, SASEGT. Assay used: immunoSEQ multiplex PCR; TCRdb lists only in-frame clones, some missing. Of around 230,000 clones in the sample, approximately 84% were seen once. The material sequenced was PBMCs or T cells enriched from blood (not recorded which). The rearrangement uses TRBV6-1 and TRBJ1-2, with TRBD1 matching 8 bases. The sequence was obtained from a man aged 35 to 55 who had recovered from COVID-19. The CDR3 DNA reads TGTGCCAGCAGTGACGCGGACAGGGACGGCTACACCTTC. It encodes CASSDADRDGYTF.